Sequencing of this T cell receptor (beta chain) was carried out in a study of blood T cell repertoires in COVID-19. On the study more broadly: Acute and convalescent COVID-19 specimens originated in the United States, Italy and Spain.

Trimming at V came to 2 bases and at J to 13 bases, leaving 10 bases not matched to a gene. The CDR3 spans 14 residues. Looked up from germline, CDR1 is MGHRA and CDR2 is YSYEKL. Produced via immunoSEQ multiplex PCR; TCRdb's table is partial and in-frame only. The sample records over 130,000 clones, 76% being singletons. The source is a woman of 80 years or more with active or convalescent COVID-19. Material for sequencing was peripheral blood. This chain uses TRBV4-1 with TRBJ1-1; TRBD1 aligns across 10 bases. CDR3 nucleotide sequence: TGCGCCAGCAGCCAACTGACGGACAGGGGGGTAGTTTTCTTT. This translates into CASSQLTDRGVVFF.